This entry is about one T cell receptor beta chain. J was trimmed by 3 bases and V by 2 bases; bases with no gene match: 4. The CDR3 consists of 17 residues. Germline V gives CDR1 SGHRS, CDR2 YFSETQ. The data derive from a study of T cell changes during pregnancy in multiple sclerosis. Clones were read by immunoSEQ multiplex PCR, and TCRdb kept only the in-frame ones, dropping some. The sample contains 40,000 to 60,000 clones, under 90% of which appear only once. This sequence originates from a female donor in good health, enrolled as a control in a pregnancy study. The chain carries TRBV5-1 and TRBJ2-1; 14 bases align to TRBD2. Specimen: peripheral blood, collected in the first trimester of pregnancy. The CDR3 bases are TGCGCCAGCAGCTTCATGGGACTAGCGGGAGTCTACAATGAGCAGTTCTTC. Its protein product is CASSFMGLAGVYNEQFF.